The 15 T cell receptor beta chains in this list originate from one sample, sequenced in a study of blood T cell repertoires in COVID-19. The assay was immunoSEQ multiplex PCR, and TCRdb's table has in-frame clones only and misses some. The data hold roughly 260,000 clones, with roughly 87% observed a single time. Sequences were obtained from PBMCs or T cells enriched from blood (not recorded which). Receptors originate from a woman aged 25 to 39 with acute COVID-19.

The chain links TRBV11-2 to TRBJ1-1; 8 nucleotides agree with TRBD1. Germline trimming cut 1 base from V and 2 bases from J; bases unmatched to any gene: 6. Germline V CDR1 and CDR2: SGHAT, FQNNGV. The CDR3 extends over 16 amino acids. The CDR3 DNA is TGTGCCAGCAGCTTAGGGGACAGGAGGGATAACACTGAAGCTTTCTTT. Its translation: CASSLGDRRDNTEAFF.

V is TRBV3-1 (or the pseudogene TRBV3-2) and J is TRBJ1-1; 10 positions match TRBD1. Germline loops: CDR1 LGHDT, CDR2 YNNKEL (reference sequence). With 8 bases clipped from V and 4 bases from J, the junction kept 4 bases outside the gene matches. This CDR3 is 13 amino acids long. The CDR3 is CASRQGAITEAFF. CDR3 sequence (DNA): TGTGCCAGCCGACAGGGGGCGATCACTGAAGCTTTCTTT.

CDR3 sequence reads: CATSRDLGERDEQFF. DNA of the CDR3: TGTGCCACCAGCAGAGATCTCGGGGAGCGGGATGAGCAGTTCTTC. The V gene is TRBV15, the J gene TRBJ2-1, with a weak D call TRBD2 (6 bases). This CDR3 contains 15 residues. V lost 0 bases and J lost 8, with 14 bases in between. Germline CDR1 and CDR2: LNHNV and YYDKDF (reference sequence).

V and J are TRBV7-9 and TRBJ1-3; 10 bases map to TRBD1. CDR1 and CDR2 (germline): SEHNR, FQNEAQ (reference sequence). V lost 1 base to trimming and J lost 9 bases; unmatched junction nucleotides: 3. The CDR3 spans 14 residues. The CDR3 loop is CASSLGGTGATIYF. Here the CDR3 DNA reads TGTGCCAGCAGCTTAGGCGGGACAGGGGCCACCATATATTTT.

The chain recombines TRBV14 with TRBJ1-5; D unresolved. Germline V gene sequence: CDR1 SGHDN, CDR2 FVKESK. Between the trimmed V and J ends, which lost 1 base and 4 bases, there was a span of 5 bases. The CDR3 length is 13 residues. The CDR3, as DNA: TGTGCCAGCAGCCAAGGGCAGAATCAGCCCCAGCATTTT. Translation: CASSQGQNQPQHF.

The chain carries TRBV5-8 and TRBJ2-7; 11 bases agree with TRBD2. Germline assignment: CDR1 SGHTS and CDR2 YDEGEE. CDR3 size: 16 residues. The V gene end was trimmed by 2 bases and the J gene end by 2 bases; junction bases not matched to a gene: 6. The CDR3 reads CASSLSTSGETYEQYF. The CDR3 nucleotides are TGTGCCAGCAGCTTATCGACTAGCGGGGAGACCTACGAGCAGTACTTC.

This clone was seen more than once but under ten times. The CDR3 loop is CASSVGPGGAYLGETQYF. CDR3 DNA sequence: TGTGCCAGCAGCGTAGGTCCAGGGGGCGCGTATCTAGGAGAGACCCAGTACTTC. The gene calls are TRBV9 and TRBJ2-5; 8 bases line up with TRBD1. With 0 bases clipped from V and 4 bases from J, the junction kept 14 bases outside the gene matches. The germline V gene encodes CDR1 SGDLS and CDR2 YYNGEE. The CDR3 covers 18 residues.

This chain joins TRBV5-1 and TRBJ1-1, with D possibly TRBD1 on 6 matching bases. Germline assignment: CDR1 SGHRS and CDR2 YFSETQ. Trimming stripped 0 bases from V and 5 bases from J, with 11 bases between. The CDR3 is 14 amino acids. In DNA form, the CDR3 reads TGCGCCAGCAGCTTGGTTGGGGGCAGTACTGAAGCTTTCTTT. Its translation: CASSLVGGSTEAFF. The variable domain in full, completed from reference TRBV5-1 and TRBJ1-1, reads KAGVTQTPRYLIKTRGQQVTLSCSPISGHRSVSWYQQTPGQGLQFLFEYFSETQRNKGNFPGRFSGRQFSNSRSEMNVSTLELGDSALYLCASSLVGGSTEAFFGQGTRLTVV.

The rearrangement links TRBV19 to TRBJ1-5; TRBD1 agrees at 7 bases. This CDR3 region has 15 residues. V gave up 5 bases and J gave up 6 bases; unmatched junction bases: 10. The germline CDR1 and CDR2 sequences are LNHDA and SQIVND (reference sequence). The CDR3 protein is CASSEDRWVGQPQHF. CDR3 DNA: TGTGCCAGTAGTGAGGACAGGTGGGTGGGTCAGCCCCAGCATTTT.

The V and J genes are TRBV14 and TRBJ1-2, with 7 bases aligning to TRBD1. The CDR3 is 16 amino acids. Losses at the gene ends were 3 bases for V and 1 base for J; bases not matched to a gene: 8. From germline, CDR1 is SGHDN and CDR2 FVKESK. The CDR3 reads CASSQLPGQNNYGYTF. The DNA for the CDR3 is TGTGCCAGCAGCCAGCTCCCGGGACAGAATAACTATGGCTACACCTTC.

The rearrangement uses TRBV21-1 and TRBJ2-7; the DNA was not used to check the table's D call, TRBD1. TRBV21-1 is tagged as a pseudogene. This CDR3 is built from 14 residues. CDR3 nucleotide sequence: TGTGCCAGCAGCCCCGGCGCAGGTCCCTACGAGCAGTACTTC. As protein: CASSPGAGPYEQYF.

The J gene is TRBJ1-1, the V gene TRBV7-9; no clear D. Germline V gene data show CDR1 as SEHNR and CDR2 as FQNEAQ (reference sequence). This CDR3 spans 14 amino acids. The ends were cut back, 0 bases at V and 2 bases at J, with 7 bases in the middle. For the CDR3, the DNA is TGTGCCAGCAGCTTAGCCCCACTAAACACTGAAGCTTTCTTT. Translation: CASSLAPLNTEAFF.

This chain uses TRBV6-2 or TRBV6-3 with TRBJ2-1, with D maybe TRBD1 (5 bases). The CDR3 loop spans 15 amino acids. The ends were cut back, 4 bases at V and 4 bases at J, with 14 bases in the middle. The germline V gene has CDR1 MNHEY and CDR2 SVGEGT. CDR3 residues: CASSSDRYLYNEQFF. DNA for the CDR3: TGTGCCAGCAGTTCAGACAGATACTTATACAATGAGCAGTTCTTC.

The genes are TRBV21-1 and TRBJ1-5. TRBV21-1 is a documented pseudogene. The length of the CDR3 is 13 residues. CDR3 nucleotides: TGTGCCAGCCCTCCCGGGTGTATACAGCCCCAGCATTTT. This sequence encodes CASPPGCIQPQHF.

The V call is TRBV12-5, the J call TRBJ1-3, with D possibly TRBD1 on 6 matching bases. The CDR3 covers 16 residues. Germline CDR1 LGHNT, CDR2 FRNRAP. V was trimmed by 7 bases and J by 3 bases, leaving 19 bases between them. The CDR3 loop reads CASEVSVGTSGNTIYF. CDR3 DNA sequence: TGTGCTAGTGAAGTTTCTGTCGGGACAAGTGGAAACACCATATATTTT.